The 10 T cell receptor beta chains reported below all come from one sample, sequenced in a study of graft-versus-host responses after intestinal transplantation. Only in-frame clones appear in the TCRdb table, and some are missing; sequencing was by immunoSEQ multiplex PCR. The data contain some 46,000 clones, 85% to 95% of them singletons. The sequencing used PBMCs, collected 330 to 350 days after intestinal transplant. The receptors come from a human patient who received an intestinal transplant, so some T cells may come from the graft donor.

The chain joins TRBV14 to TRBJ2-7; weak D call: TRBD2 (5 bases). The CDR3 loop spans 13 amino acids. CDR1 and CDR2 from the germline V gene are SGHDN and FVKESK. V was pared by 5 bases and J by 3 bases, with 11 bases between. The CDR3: CASSARSGYEQYF. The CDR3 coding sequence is TGTGCCAGCAGCGCCAGAAGCGGCTACGAGCAGTACTTC.

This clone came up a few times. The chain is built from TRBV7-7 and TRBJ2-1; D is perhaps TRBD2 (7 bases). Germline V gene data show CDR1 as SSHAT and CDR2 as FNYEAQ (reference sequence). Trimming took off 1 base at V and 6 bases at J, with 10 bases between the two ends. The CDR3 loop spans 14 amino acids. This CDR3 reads CASSLGGGGNEQFF. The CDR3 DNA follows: TGTGCCAGCAGCTTAGGGGGAGGGGGCAATGAGCAGTTCTTC.

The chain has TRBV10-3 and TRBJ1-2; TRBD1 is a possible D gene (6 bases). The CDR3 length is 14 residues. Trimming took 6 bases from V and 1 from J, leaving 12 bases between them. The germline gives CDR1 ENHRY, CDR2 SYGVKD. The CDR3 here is CAIRRGGGNYGYTF. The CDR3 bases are TGTGCCATCAGGCGGGGAGGGGGTAACTATGGCTACACCTTC.

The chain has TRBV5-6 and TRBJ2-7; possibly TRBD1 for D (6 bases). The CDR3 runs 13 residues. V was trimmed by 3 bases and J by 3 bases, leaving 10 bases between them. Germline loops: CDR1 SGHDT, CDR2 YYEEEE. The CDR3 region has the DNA TGTGCCAGCAGCTGGACAGCTAACTACGAGCAGTACTTC. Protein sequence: CASSWTANYEQYF.

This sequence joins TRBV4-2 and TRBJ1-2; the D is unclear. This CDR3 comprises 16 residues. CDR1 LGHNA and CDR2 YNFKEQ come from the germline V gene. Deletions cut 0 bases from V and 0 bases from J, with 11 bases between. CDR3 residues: CASSQEGGRTNYGYTF. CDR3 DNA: TGTGCCAGCAGCCAAGAGGGTGGCAGAACTAACTATGGCTACACCTTC.

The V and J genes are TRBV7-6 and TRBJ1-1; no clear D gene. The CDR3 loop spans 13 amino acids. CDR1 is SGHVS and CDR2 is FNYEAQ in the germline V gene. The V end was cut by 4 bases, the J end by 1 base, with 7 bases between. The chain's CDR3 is CASSSGQNTEAFF. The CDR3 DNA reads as TGTGCCAGCAGCTCGGGCCAGAACACTGAAGCTTTCTTT.

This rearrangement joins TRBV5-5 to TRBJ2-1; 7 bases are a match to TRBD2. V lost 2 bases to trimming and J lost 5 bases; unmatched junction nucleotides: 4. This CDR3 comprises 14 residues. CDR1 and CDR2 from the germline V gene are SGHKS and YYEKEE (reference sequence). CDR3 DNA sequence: TGTGCCAGCAGCTTTAGACTAGCTAACAATGAGCAGTTCTTC. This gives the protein CASSFRLANNEQFF. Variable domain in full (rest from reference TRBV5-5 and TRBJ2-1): DAGVTQSPTHLIKTRGQQVTLRCSPISGHKSVSWYQQVLGQGPQFIFQYYEKEERGRGNFPDRFSARQFPNYSSELNVNALLLGDSALYLCASSFRLANNEQFFGPGTRLTVL.

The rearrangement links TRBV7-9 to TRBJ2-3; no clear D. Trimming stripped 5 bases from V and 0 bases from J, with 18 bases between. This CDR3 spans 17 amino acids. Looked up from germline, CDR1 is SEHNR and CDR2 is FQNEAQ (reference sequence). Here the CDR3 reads CASSPSLALTSTDTQYF. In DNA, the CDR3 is TGTGCCAGCAGCCCATCCTTAGCCCTTACTAGCACAGATACGCAGTATTTT.

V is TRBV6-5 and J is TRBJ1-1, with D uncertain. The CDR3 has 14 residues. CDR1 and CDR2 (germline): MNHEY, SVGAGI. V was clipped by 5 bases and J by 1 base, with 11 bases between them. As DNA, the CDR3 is TGTGCCAGCAGTCCGCTATCGGAGAACACTGAAGCTTTCTTT. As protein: CASSPLSENTEAFF.

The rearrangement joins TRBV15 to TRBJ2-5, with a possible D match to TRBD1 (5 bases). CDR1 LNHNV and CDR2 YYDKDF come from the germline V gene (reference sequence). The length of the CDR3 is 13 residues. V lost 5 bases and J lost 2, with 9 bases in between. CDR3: CATSPRQQETQYF. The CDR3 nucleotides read TGTGCCACCAGCCCCCGACAGCAAGAGACCCAGTACTTC.